This T cell receptor beta chain was found in a study of blood T cell repertoires in COVID-19. About the study: Researchers got acute and convalescent COVID-19 samples from the United States, Italy and Spain. T cells, B-cell-depleted T cells, or PBMCs supplied cDNA or gDNA.

How the authors handled the data: The assay estimated nucleated cells by amplifying reference gene primers. The table came from immunoSEQ multiplex PCR; TCRdb's copy has only in-frame clones and leaves some out. V, J and clone size are taken as reported in that table, and D and trimming were inferred from the DNA itself. The table includes approximately 210,000 clones, 70% to 90% detected once. Germline V gene data show CDR1 as LGHNA and CDR2 as YNFKEQ. After removal of 3 bases from V and 1 base from J, the junction contained 0 bases not matched to a gene. The CDR3 runs to 15 residues. The sequence derives from a middle-aged woman who had recovered from COVID-19. J is TRBJ2-6 and V is TRBV4-2; 7 bases fit TRBD1. The material sequenced was peripheral blood. Written as DNA, the CDR3 is TGTGCCAGCAGCCACAGGGGGTCTGGGGCCAACGTCCTGACTTTC. It translates to CASSHRGSGANVLTF.